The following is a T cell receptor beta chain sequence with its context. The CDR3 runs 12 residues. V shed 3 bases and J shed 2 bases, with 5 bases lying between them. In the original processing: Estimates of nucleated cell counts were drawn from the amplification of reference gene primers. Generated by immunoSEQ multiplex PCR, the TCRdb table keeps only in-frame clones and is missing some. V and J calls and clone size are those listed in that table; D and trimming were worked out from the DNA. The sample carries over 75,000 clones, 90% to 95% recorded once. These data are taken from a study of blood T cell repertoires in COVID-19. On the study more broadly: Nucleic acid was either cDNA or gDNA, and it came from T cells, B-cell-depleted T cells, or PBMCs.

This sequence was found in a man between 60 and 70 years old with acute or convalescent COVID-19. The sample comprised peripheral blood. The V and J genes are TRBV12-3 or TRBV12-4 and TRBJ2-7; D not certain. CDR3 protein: CASSFLPYEQYF. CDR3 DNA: TGTGCCAGCAGTTTCCTACCCTACGAGCAGTACTTC.